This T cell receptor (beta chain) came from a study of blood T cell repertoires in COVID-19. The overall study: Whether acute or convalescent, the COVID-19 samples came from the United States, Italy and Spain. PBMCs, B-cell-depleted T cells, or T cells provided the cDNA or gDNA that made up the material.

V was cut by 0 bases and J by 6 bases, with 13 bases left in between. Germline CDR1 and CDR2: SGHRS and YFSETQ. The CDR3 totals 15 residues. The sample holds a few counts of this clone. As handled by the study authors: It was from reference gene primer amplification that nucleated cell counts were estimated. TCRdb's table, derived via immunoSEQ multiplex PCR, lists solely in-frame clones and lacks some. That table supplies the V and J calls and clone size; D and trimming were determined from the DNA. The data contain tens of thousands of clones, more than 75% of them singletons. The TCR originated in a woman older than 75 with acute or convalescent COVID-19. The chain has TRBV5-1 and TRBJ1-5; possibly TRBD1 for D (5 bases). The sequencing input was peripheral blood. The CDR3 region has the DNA TGCGCCAGCAGCTTGGCCCCAGGGCTGACTCAGCCCCAGCATTTT. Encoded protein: CASSLAPGLTQPQHF.